This entry is about one TCR beta chain. Its antigen is unidentified. This CDR3 has 12 residues. V lost 2 bases, J lost 0 bases, and 5 bases lay in between. Germline V gene lookup returns CDR1 GTSNPN and CDR2 SVGIG (reference sequence). The data were obtained in a study of T cells in localized non-small cell lung cancer. Study-level points and caveats: Uninvolved adjacent lung, not tumor, had the highest T cell clonality.

Assay used: immunoSEQ multiplex PCR; TCRdb lists only in-frame clones, some missing. The sample includes about 78,000 clones, 80% to 90% seen only once; the top ten take approximately 3%. The sequence came from a man aged 40-75 years with stage I lung adenocarcinoma. Sequencing used peripheral blood, obtained before any cancer treatment. This sequence joins TRBV30 and TRBJ2-7; unclear D gene. DNA for the CDR3: TGTGCCTGGAGTTCAGGCTCCTACGAGCAGTACTTC. It yields the protein CAWSSGSYEQYF.